These T cell receptor beta chains were read from a single sample in a study of T cell responses to AZD1222 COVID-19 vaccine. The assay was immunoSEQ multiplex PCR, and TCRdb's table has in-frame clones only and misses some. The table has some 180,000 clones, roughly 92% seen once. Sequences were derived from peripheral blood, sampled on day 0 of AZD1222 vaccination. Receptors originate from an adult in good health. Both conserved end residues are part of each CDR3. A D gene is named only where the DNA matches it firmly. Not every row has a clone size; where given, it reads once, few, many or a size class.

J gene | V gene | D gene | clone size | CDR3 DNA | CDR3 protein
TRBJ2-7 | TRBV5-1 | TRBD1 | NA | TGCGCCAGCAGCTTATACAGGGGGACCTACGAGCAGTACTTC | CASSLYRGTYEQYF
TRBJ1-3 | TRBV2 | NA | NA | TGTGCCAGCAGTGTTGCCGGAAACACCATATATTTT | CASSVAGNTIYF
TRBJ2-2 | TRBV11-2 | NA | NA | TGTGCCAGCAGCACTCGACAGGCCGGGGAGCTGTTTTTT | CASSTRQAGELFF
TRBJ2-7 | TRBV7-9 | TRBD2 | NA | TGTGCCACCCGGCGACTAGCGGAGACCTACGAGCAGTACTTC | CATRRLAETYEQYF
TRBJ2-5 | TRBV2 | TRBD1 | NA | TGTGCCAGCAGCAAGGACAGGGGTGAGACCCAGTACTTC | CASSKDRGETQYF
TRBJ2-3 | TRBV19 | NA | once | TGTGCCAGTAGCACTAATCGCGGGGGCACAGATACGCAGTATTTT | CASSTNRGGTDTQYF
TRBJ1-2 | TRBV2 | NA | NA | TGTGCCAGCAGTGAACAGCTAAGGGGCACCTTC | CASSEQLRGTF
TRBJ2-1 | TRBV5-4 | TRBD2 | NA | TGTGCCAGCAGCTTGGGACTAGCGGGAGGGCCTAGCGATGAGCAGTTCTTC | CASSLGLAGGPSDEQFF
TRBJ1-2 | TRBV6-5 | NA | NA | TGTGCCAGCAGTTACGGTTGGGGGCTCTATGGCTACACCTTC | CASSYGWGLYGYTF
TRBJ1-1 | TRBV29-1 | NA | NA | TGCAGCGTCTCCAACCAGGGCGGAGGGACTGAAGCTTTCTTT | CSVSNQGGGTEAFF
TRBJ1-1 | TRBV6-5 | NA | few | TGTGCCAGCAGTTATGGGCGTTATGGTGAAGCTTTCTTT | CASSYGRYGEAFF
TRBJ1-1 | TRBV29-1 | NA | once | TGCAGCGTTGAAGATTCTGAAGCTTTCTTT | CSVEDSEAFF
TRBJ1-1 | TRBV6-5 | TRBD1 | NA | TGTGCCAGCAGGAGGGACAGGGGGCACACTGAAGCTTTCTTT | CASRRDRGHTEAFF
TRBJ2-2 | TRBV4-1 | TRBD1 | once | TGCGCCAGCAGCCGGGACAGGGAATCCTCGAACACCGGGGAGCTGTTTTTT | CASSRDRESSNTGELFF
TRBJ1-5 | TRBV11-2 | NA | NA | TGTGCCAGCAGCTTTTTGGATAATCAGCCCCAGCATTTT | CASSFLDNQPQHF
TRBJ2-7 | TRBV11-2 | NA | NA | TGTGCCAGCAGCTTAGATGCAGCCGTTAACGGGTACGAGCAGTACTTC | CASSLDAAVNGYEQYF
TRBJ1-6 | TRBV4-1 | TRBD1 | NA | TGCGCCAGCCGGGGGACAGGGGGCGCGGCAGGCAATTCACCCCTCCACTTT | CASRGTGGAAGNSPLHF
TRBJ1-4 | TRBV7-2 | NA | NA | TGTGCCAGCAGCTTAGGAGGGGCGGATGAAAAACTGTTTTTT | CASSLGGADEKLFF
TRBJ1-2 | TRBV6-4 | NA | few | TGTGCCAGCAGTGACTCTGGGGACGCGCATGGCTACACCTTC | CASSDSGDAHGYTF
TRBJ1-3 | TRBV11-2 | NA | once | TGTGCCAGCAGCTTAGACTGGGGTGCCGGAAACACCATATATTTT | CASSLDWGAGNTIYF
TRBJ1-4 | TRBV30 | NA | NA | TGTGCCTGGAGTGTGTCGGGGTCCAATGAAAAACTGTTTTTT | CAWSVSGSNEKLFF
TRBJ1-1 | TRBV7-2 | NA | NA | TGTGCCAGCAGCGCCCTGACAGTGAACACTGAAGCTTTCTTT | CASSALTVNTEAFF
TRBJ1-2 | TRBV27 | NA | NA | TGTGCCAGCAGTTTATTCCGGGAAGGCTATGGCTACACCTTC | CASSLFREGYGYTF
TRBJ2-1 | TRBV7-9 | NA | NA | TGTGCCAGCAGCCAGACTGGGTACAATGAGCAGTTCTTC | CASSQTGYNEQFF
TRBJ2-2 | TRBV6-5 | NA | NA | TGTGCCAGCAGTTACGTAGGGGAAGGGACCGGGGAGCTGTTTTTT | CASSYVGEGTGELFF
TRBJ2-7 | TRBV4-1 | NA | NA | TGCGCCAGCAGCCAAGGTCCAGGGTGGGACGAGCAGTACTTC | CASSQGPGWDEQYF
TRBJ1-5 | TRBV27 | NA | NA | TGTGCCAGCAGTTTAATGGGGGCCGTACACAATCAGCCCCAGCATTTT | CASSLMGAVHNQPQHF
TRBJ2-5 | TRBV7-9 | NA | NA | TGTGCCAGCAGCTACCTAGGAATCACGGAGACCCAGTACTTC | CASSYLGITETQYF
TRBJ1-1 | TRBV5-1 | TRBD1 | NA | TGCGCCAGCAGCCCGAACAGGGGAGAGACTGAAGCTTTCTTT | CASSPNRGETEAFF
TRBJ1-3 | TRBV7-2 | NA | NA | TGTGCCAGCAGCTTAGCGTCCTTCTCTGGAAACACCATATATTTT | CASSLASFSGNTIYF
TRBJ1-5 | TRBV2 | NA | NA | TGTGCCAGCAGTGTTTTAGATAGCAATCAGCCCCAGCATTTT | CASSVLDSNQPQHF
TRBJ1-6 | TRBV27 | NA | NA | TGTGCCAGCAGACCTGACAGGAGGACTTCACCCCTCCACTTT | CASRPDRRTSPLHF
TRBJ1-3 | TRBV24-1 | TRBD1 | once | TGTGCCACCAGTGATTTGGGGCCAGACAAAGGGACAGGGGACTCTGGAAACACCATATATTTT | CATSDLGPDKGTGDSGNTIYF
TRBJ1-3 | TRBV25-1 | TRBD1 | NA | TGTGCCAGCAGTAGACAGGGCTCTGGAAACACCATATATTTT | CASSRQGSGNTIYF
TRBJ1-2 | TRBV30 | TRBD1 | NA | TGTGCCTGGAGTGTTGGAATCGGAGGACAGGGGGTGTACACCTTC | CAWSVGIGGQGVYTF
TRBJ2-3 | TRBV5-1 | NA | once | TGCGCCAGCAGCTTTGGACCTCGGGGAGATACGCAGTATTTT | CASSFGPRGDTQYF